The sequence of this T cell receptor (beta chain) was determined in a study of blood T cell repertoires in COVID-19. Trimming cost V 3 bases and J 8 bases, with 18 bases left between them. Germline V CDR1 and CDR2: SGHRS, YFSETQ. This CDR3 is built from 16 residues. Sequencing was performed with immunoSEQ multiplex PCR; in TCRdb, only in-frame clones are kept and a portion is missing. This table holds hundreds of thousands of clones, around 92% found once. What was sequenced was peripheral blood. The chain combines TRBV5-1 with TRBJ1-6, with D hard to call. This TCR was sampled from a woman in her twenties or thirties with COVID-19, enrolled during active disease. The CDR3 DNA sequence: TGCGCCAGCAGCTCACTATCGGGGAGGGCCCATTCACCCCTCCACTTT. Translating it yields CASSSLSGRAHSPLHF. The full variable domain, completed using reference TRBV5-1 and TRBJ1-6, is KAGVTQTPRYLIKTRGQQVTLSCSPISGHRSVSWYQQTPGQGLQFLFEYFSETQRNKGNFPGRFSGRQFSNSRSEMNVSTLELGDSALYLCASSSLSGRAHSPLHFGNGTRLTVT.